This record covers a single T cell receptor beta chain. Researchers ran the PCR with 60 Vbeta and 13 Jbeta primers. Profiling relied on immunoSEQ multiplex PCR, and the TCRdb table lists in-frame clones only, not all of them. The sample comprises over 200,000 clones, around 80% of which are singletons, and 3% to 4% rests with the top ten. This sample was taken from a study of cytomegalovirus exposure and HLA in healthy donors. Germline assignment: CDR1 MNHNS and CDR2 SASEGT. The CDR3 length is 13 residues. Trimming pared 3 bases from V and 9 bases from J, leaving 9 bases between. Material for sequencing was PBMCs. This TCR was recovered from a male donor in good health and CMV-seronegative. This rearrangement joins TRBV6-1 to TRBJ1-6; D gene uncertain. CDR3 in DNA: TGTGCCAGCAGTGACCCAGGCGTTTCACCCCTCCACTTT. This codes for CASSDPGVSPLHF.